These 5 T cell receptor beta chains originate from one sample sequenced in a study of T-cell reconstitution after alpha-beta-depleted transplantation in children. Unique molecular identifiers were incorporated into the prepared TCRbeta library. TCRdb used MiXCR to reprocess the PCR reads, holding one entry per CDR3 protein. The data hold 580,000 or so distinct CDR3 sequences, with more than 20% observed a single time. Material: PBMCs, mostly from graft donor cells, obtained 360 days after TCRalphabeta/CD19-depleted stem cell transplant. Receptor source: a boy under three years old who had a stem cell transplant for acute myeloid leukemia, so the T cells may come from the graft donor.

The chain employs TRBV10-3 and TRBJ2-7; D remains unclear. This CDR3 has 11 amino acids. Deletions cut 5 bases from V and 6 bases from J, with 8 bases between. CDR1 and CDR2 from the germline V gene are ENHRY and SYGVKD. In DNA form, the CDR3 reads TGTGCCATCAGTTCTGCCGGCGAGCAGTACTTC. This sequence encodes CAISSAGEQYF.

There are a few counts of this clonotype. The chain carries TRBV12-3 or TRBV12-4 and TRBJ1-4, with unresolved D. Trimming removed 7 bases at V and 0 bases at J, with 9 bases between. The CDR3 is 14 amino acids. In nucleotides, the CDR3 is TGTGCCAGCAACCTAGGGTCAACTAATGAAAAACTGTTTTTT. This sequence encodes CASNLGSTNEKLFF.

The chain joins TRBV4-3 to TRBJ1-2, with 8 bases identical to TRBD1. The CDR3 extends over 16 amino acids. The trim removed 3 bases at V and 10 bases at J, leaving 16 bases unmatched. CDR1 and CDR2 from the germline V gene are LGHNA and YSLEER. The DNA for the CDR3 is TGCGCCAGCAGCCACATCCTAACCGGGACAGGTGAACCCTACACCTTC. This gives the protein CASSHILTGTGEPYTF.

The gene calls are TRBV20-1 and TRBJ2-6, with TRBD1 as a possible D gene (6 bases). The V end was cut by 5 bases, the J end by 1 base, with 12 bases between. The CDR3 length is 15 residues. Per the germline V gene, CDR1 is DFQATT and CDR2 is SNEGSKA (reference sequence). The CDR3 sequence: CSAANTGSGANVLTF. DNA for the CDR3: TGCAGTGCTGCAAATACAGGGTCTGGGGCCAACGTCCTGACTTTC.

The CDR3 spells CASSLRLAGGGGQETQYF. DNA for the CDR3: TGTGCCAGCAGCTTAAGACTAGCGGGGGGAGGGGGCCAAGAGACCCAGTACTTC. The chain carries TRBV7-6 and TRBJ2-5; 13 nucleotides match TRBD2. The CDR3 length is 18 residues. CDR1 and CDR2 from the germline V gene are SGHVS and FNYEAQ. The junction had 7 bases not matched to a gene; V was cut back by 2 bases and J by 1 base.